These 26 T cell receptor beta chains share one sample of origin, sequenced in a study of B cell selection in AIRE deficiency. Libraries were prepared by immunoSEQ multiplex PCR; TCRdb keeps only in-frame clonotypes and omits some of them. Of about 25,000 clones listed, approximately 96% are singletons. CD4+CD127+ cells were sorted as the conventional CD4 T cells. The source material was CD4+CD127+ conventional T cells sorted from PBMCs. The receptors stem from a human donor in good health.

This clone was seen only once. The gene calls are TRBV6-6 and TRBJ2-5; TRBD2 is a possible D gene (5 bases). Germline values: CDR1 MNHNY, CDR2 SVGAGI (reference sequence). V shed 5 bases and J shed 5 bases, with 12 bases lying between them. The CDR3 length is 13 residues. The CDR3 DNA follows: TGTGCCAGCAGTCCCCGGGATATGGAGACCCAGTACTTC. This sequence encodes CASSPRDMETQYF.

The chain employs TRBV7-3 and TRBJ2-3; D possibly matches TRBD1 or TRBD2 (5 bases each). CDR3 size: 13 residues. Trimming pared 5 bases from V and 5 bases from J, leaving 11 bases between. CDR1 SGHTA and CDR2 FQGTGA come from the germline V gene. The CDR3 DNA sequence: TGTGCCAGCAGCCTGGCGAGGGGAGATACGCAGTATTTT. It yields the protein CASSLARGDTQYF. The full variable domain, rest sourced from reference TRBV7-3 and TRBJ2-3, is GAGVSQTPSNKVTEKGKYVELRCDPISGHTALYWYRQSLGQGPEFLIYFQGTGAADDSGLPNDRFFAVRPEGSVSTLKIQRTERGDSAVYLCASSLARGDTQYFGPGTRLTVL.

The rearrangement links TRBV30 to TRBJ2-5, with D tentatively TRBD2 (6 bases). This CDR3 is 15 amino acids long. Trimming took off 5 bases at V and 4 bases at J, with 20 bases between the two ends. Per germline, CDR1 GTSNPN and CDR2 SVGIG (reference sequence). CDR3 DNA: TGTGCCTGGGTCCGGGAGTTGATTTACCCAGAGACCCAGTACTTC. Its protein product is CAWVRELIYPETQYF.

The rearrangement joins TRBV27 to TRBJ2-7, with TRBD1 matching over 7 bases. There are 15 residues in the CDR3. Germline trimming cut 5 bases from V and 3 bases from J; bases unmatched to any gene: 10. Looked up from germline, CDR1 is MNHEY and CDR2 is SMNVEV (reference sequence). The CDR3 spells CASSKDRARLYEQYF. The CDR3 DNA follows: TGTGCCAGCAGTAAAGACAGGGCCCGCCTCTACGAGCAGTACTTC.

The V and J genes are TRBV7-9 and TRBJ1-2, with 9 bases that match TRBD1. The trim removed 5 bases at V and 7 bases at J, leaving 2 bases unmatched. Per the germline V gene, CDR1 is SEHNR and CDR2 is FQNEAQ (reference sequence). This CDR3 contains 12 residues. The CDR3 DNA follows: TGTGCCAGCAGCACAGGGGGCCCTGGCTACACCTTC. This encodes CASSTGGPGYTF.

The rearrangement joins TRBV27 to TRBJ1-2, with D possibly being TRBD1 (6 bases). Between the trimmed V and J ends, which lost 4 bases and 5 bases, there was a span of 11 bases. CDR1 is MNHEY and CDR2 is SMNVEV in the germline V gene (reference sequence). This CDR3 comprises 13 residues. The CDR3 DNA sequence: TGTGCCAGCAGTTCCTCGGACAGATATGGCTACACCTTC. Its translation: CASSSSDRYGYTF.

The CDR3 loop is CASSSRGGRINSPLHF. CDR3 in DNA: TGTGCCAGCAGCAGCCGCGGGGGCAGGATTAATTCACCCCTCCACTTT. The chain uses TRBV5-4 and TRBJ1-6; TRBD1 is a possible D gene (6 bases). In germline, CDR1 is SGHNT, CDR2 YYREEE (reference sequence). This CDR3 region has 16 residues. Between the trimmed V and J ends, which lost 4 bases and 6 bases, there was a span of 17 bases.

The V gene is TRBV7-8, the J gene TRBJ2-7; the D is unclear. This CDR3 has 12 residues. In germline, CDR1 is SGHVS, CDR2 FQNEAQ. The ends were cut back, 2 bases at V and 4 bases at J, with 6 bases in the middle. The CDR3 protein is CASSLSGYEQYF. CDR3 DNA: TGTGCCAGCAGCTTATCCGGTTACGAGCAGTACTTC.

The chain couples TRBV6-1 to TRBJ1-5; a possible D gene is TRBD1 (5 bases). This CDR3 comprises 15 residues. Germline V gives CDR1 MNHNS, CDR2 SASEGT. The V end was cut by 7 bases, the J end by 1 base, with 14 bases between. DNA for the CDR3: TGTGCCAGCAACCCCCCAGGGAAGAGCAATCAGCCCCAGCATTTT. Protein product: CASNPPGKSNQPQHF.

The chain uses TRBV28 and TRBJ2-7; 7 bases align to TRBD2. CDR1 and CDR2 from the germline V gene are MDHEN and SYDVKM. There are 16 residues in the CDR3. Trimming at V came to 9 bases and at J to 2 bases, leaving 16 bases not matched to a gene. The CDR3 reads CASMSLAGAYPYEQYF. CDR3 coding DNA: TGTGCCAGTATGTCGCTCGCGGGAGCTTATCCCTACGAGCAGTACTTC.

The chain joins TRBV18 to TRBJ2-7; D might be TRBD2 (7 bases). V was pared by 3 bases and J by 5 bases, with 17 bases between. This CDR3 has 15 residues. From germline, CDR1 is KGHSH and CDR2 LQKENI. The CDR3: CASSPLDGGPNEQYF. The CDR3 DNA reads as TGTGCCAGCTCACCGCTAGACGGGGGGCCCAACGAGCAGTACTTC. Drawing the rest from reference TRBV18 and TRBJ2-7, the complete variable domain is NAGVMQNPRHLVRRRGQEARLRCSPMKGHSHVYWYRQLPEEGLKFMVYLQKENIIDESGMPKERFSAEFPKEGPSILRIQQVVRGDSAAYFCASSPLDGGPNEQYFGPGTRLTVT.

This chain links TRBV28 with TRBJ2-5; D is unresolved. Trimming took 6 bases from V and 3 from J, leaving 11 bases between them. The CDR3 loop spans 13 amino acids. The germline V gene encodes CDR1 MDHEN and CDR2 SYDVKM. CDR3 bases: TGTGCCAGCAGCCGGGCGGCCGAAGAGACCCAGTACTTC. Its protein is CASSRAAEETQYF. The full variable domain, with the rest looked up from reference TRBV28 and TRBJ2-5, is DVKVTQSSRYLVKRTGEKVFLECVQDMDHENMFWYRQDPGLGLRLIYFSYDVKMKEKGDIPEGYSVSREKKERFSLILESASTNQTSMYLCASSRAAEETQYFGPGTRLLVL.

The chain recombines TRBV5-1 with TRBJ2-2; D call uncertain. Germline loops: CDR1 SGHRS, CDR2 YFSETQ. There are 15 residues in the CDR3. Trimming left V 3 bases short and J 3 bases short, with 12 bases between. This CDR3 is CASSYPRSDTGELFF. The DNA for the CDR3 is TGCGCCAGCAGCTACCCCCGGAGCGACACCGGGGAGCTGTTTTTT. Supplemented by reference TRBV5-1 and TRBJ2-2, the full variable domain reads KAGVTQTPRYLIKTRGQQVTLSCSPISGHRSVSWYQQTPGQGLQFLFEYFSETQRNKGNFPGRFSGRQFSNSRSEMNVSTLELGDSALYLCASSYPRSDTGELFFGEGSRLTVL.

The chain uses TRBV18 and TRBJ1-1; no definite D call. In germline, CDR1 is KGHSH, CDR2 LQKENI. CDR3 length: 16 residues. V was shortened by 0 bases and J by 0 bases, with 11 bases between the two germline ends. CDR3 nucleotides: TGTGCCAGCTCACCACCGGGAGTGCAGTTGAACACTGAAGCTTTCTTT. Its protein is CASSPPGVQLNTEAFF.

This chain connects TRBV11-1 to TRBJ2-7; D may correspond to TRBD1 or TRBD2 (6 bases each). Trimming shortened V by 1 base and J by 7 bases, and 14 bases separated the two germline ends. The CDR3 contains 14 residues. CDR1 is SGHAT, CDR2 FQDESV, per germline (reference sequence). CDR3 bases: TGTGCCAGCAGCTTAGAGGGGGTCGCGGGAGAGCAGTACTTC. As protein: CASSLEGVAGEQYF.

The J gene is TRBJ2-4, the V gene TRBV27, with D perhaps TRBD1 (5 bases). This CDR3 region has 13 residues. Germline V CDR1 and CDR2: MNHEY, SMNVEV (reference sequence). The V end was cut by 2 bases, the J end by 5 bases, with 7 bases between. Here the CDR3 DNA reads TGTGCCAGCAGTTTAACGACAGAAAACATTCAGTACTTC. Its translation is CASSLTTENIQYF.

V usage is TRBV14 and J usage is TRBJ2-7, with TRBD1 matching 8 bases. CDR3 length: 15 amino acids. Germline V gene data show CDR1 as SGHDN and CDR2 as FVKESK. J lost 1 base, V lost 2 bases, and 4 bases had no gene match. The CDR3 protein is CASSQNRQGSYEQYF. The CDR3 DNA reads as TGTGCCAGCAGCCAAAACCGACAGGGGTCCTACGAGCAGTACTTC.

This sequence joins TRBV20-1 and TRBJ1-4; D not resolved. Trimming shortened V by 5 bases and J by 4 bases, and 5 bases separated the two germline ends. Looked up from germline, CDR1 is DFQATT and CDR2 is SNEGSKA (reference sequence). The CDR3 sequence is 11 residues long. This CDR3 is CSAWDNEKLFF. The CDR3 DNA reads TGCAGTGCTTGGGATAATGAAAAACTGTTTTTT.

This chain joins TRBV7-6 and TRBJ2-5; perhaps TRBD2 as D (5 bases). The CDR3 extends over 14 amino acids. V was pared by 5 bases and J by 5 bases, with 15 bases between. Germline CDR1 SGHVS, CDR2 FNYEAQ. The CDR3 DNA sequence: TGTGCCAGCAGCCCCGGGAATTTCGGTGAGACCCAGTACTTC. Translation gives CASSPGNFGETQYF.

CDR3 coding DNA: TGTGCCAGCAGCGGCGGGAGGGCCGTCGATGTCACAGATACGCAGTATTTT. This codes for CASSGGRAVDVTDTQYF. The rearrangement uses TRBV11-3 and TRBJ2-3; 9 positions agree with TRBD2. The J segment lost 2 bases and the V segment lost 5 bases, leaving 11 bases of the junction unmatched. The CDR3 is 17 amino acids. Looked up from germline, CDR1 is SGHNT and CDR2 is YENEEA.

The chain joins TRBV2 to TRBJ1-1, with D unresolved. CDR1 and CDR2 (germline): SNHLY, FYNNEI. CDR3 size: 13 residues. Trimming removed 7 bases at V and 3 bases at J, with 12 bases between. CDR3 residues: CASILVVDTEAFF. Written as DNA, the CDR3 is TGTGCCAGCATCCTCGTGGTCGACACTGAAGCTTTCTTT. Full variable domain (outside the CDR3, taken from reference TRBV2 and TRBJ1-1): EPEVTQTPSHQVTQMGQEVILRCVPISNHLYFYWYRQILGQKVEFLVSFYNNEISEKSEIFDDQFSVERPDGSNFTLKIRSTKLEDSAMYFCASILVVDTEAFFGQGTRLTVV.

This chain uses TRBV11-2 with TRBJ2-7; the match to TRBD2 covers 11 bases. Germline values: CDR1 SGHAT, CDR2 FQNNGV. The ends lost 2 bases at V and 1 base at J; junction bases unmatched: 4. The CDR3 consists of 16 residues. The CDR3 nucleotides read TGTGCCAGCAGCTTATTGCCTAGCGGGAGGTCCTACGAGCAGTACTTC. This codes for CASSLLPSGRSYEQYF.

This rearrangement joins TRBV20-1 to TRBJ2-4; no clear D. CDR3 length: 11 residues. Trimming removed 7 bases from V and 2 bases from J, with 6 bases in between. Germline lookup yields CDR1 DFQATT and CDR2 SNEGSKA (reference sequence). The CDR3 bases are TGCAGTGTGTTGTCCAAAAACATTCAGTACTTC. Amino acids: CSVLSKNIQYF.

The J gene is TRBJ1-3, the V gene TRBV9; 11 nucleotides match TRBD1. Germline V gene sequence: CDR1 SGDLS, CDR2 YYNGEE. This CDR3 contains 15 residues. With 3 bases clipped from V and 7 bases from J, the junction kept 6 bases outside the gene matches. The CDR3 loop is CASSGGTGGINTIYF. CDR3 sequence (DNA): TGTGCCAGCAGCGGGGGGACAGGGGGTATCAACACCATATATTTT.

The rearrangement uses TRBV27 and TRBJ2-5, with TRBD1 matching 11 bases. The CDR3 covers 15 residues. Losses at the gene ends were 2 bases for V and 6 bases for J; bases not matched to a gene: 5. Per the germline V gene, CDR1 is MNHEY and CDR2 is SMNVEV (reference sequence). CDR3 coding DNA: TGTGCCAGCAGTTTAGGGACAGGGGGTGGTAAGACCCAGTACTTC. Amino acids: CASSLGTGGGKTQYF.

The rearrangement uses TRBV15 and TRBJ2-7, with 7 bases that match TRBD2. After removal of 1 base from V and 3 bases from J, the junction contained 6 bases not matched to a gene. CDR3 length: 15 residues. Germline V CDR1 and CDR2: LNHNV, YYDKDF (reference sequence). The chain's CDR3 is CATSRVLAGDYEQYF. The CDR3 nucleotides are TGTGCCACCAGCAGAGTATTGGCGGGGGACTACGAGCAGTACTTC.